This T cell receptor beta chain was identified during a study of cytomegalovirus exposure and HLA in healthy donors. The study, taken as a whole, reports: Only CMV serostatus was available as immune exposure information. Later on, an analysis found that several of the most significant clusters appeared to be linked to common viral pathogens, which included parvovirus B19. Earlier results showed most TCR beta V segments being productive about 87% or about 30% of the time.

PCR used 60 Vbeta primers and 13 Jbeta primers. Data came from immunoSEQ multiplex PCR; TCRdb stores just in-frame clones and leaves some out. The table has some 160,000 clones, 84% seen once. The donors comprised healthy bone marrow donors. Worth noting for this clone: Its antigen is undetermined.

Per germline, CDR1 LNHDA and CDR2 SQIVND (reference sequence). J was trimmed by 5 bases and V by 9 bases; bases with no gene match: 8. This CDR3 is built from 13 residues. Sequencing was performed on PBMCs. This TCR was recovered from a boy under 10 years old in good health and CMV-seronegative. This sequence joins TRBV19 and TRBJ2-7; TRBD1 matches 9 bases. The CDR3 is CASRDRVTNEQYF. The CDR3 DNA reads as TGTGCCAGCCGGGACAGGGTAACTAACGAGCAGTACTTC.